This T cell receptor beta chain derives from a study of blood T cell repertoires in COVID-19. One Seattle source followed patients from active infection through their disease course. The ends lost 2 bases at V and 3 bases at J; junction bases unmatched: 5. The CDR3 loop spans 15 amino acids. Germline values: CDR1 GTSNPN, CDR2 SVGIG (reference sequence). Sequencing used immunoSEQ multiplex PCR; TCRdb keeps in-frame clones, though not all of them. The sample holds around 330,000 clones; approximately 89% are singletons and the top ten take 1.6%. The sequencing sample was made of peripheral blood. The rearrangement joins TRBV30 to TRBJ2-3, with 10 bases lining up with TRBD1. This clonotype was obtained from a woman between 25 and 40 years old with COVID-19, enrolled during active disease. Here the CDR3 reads CAWSYRDRGTDTQYF. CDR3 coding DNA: TGTGCCTGGAGTTACCGGGACAGGGGAACAGATACGCAGTATTTT.